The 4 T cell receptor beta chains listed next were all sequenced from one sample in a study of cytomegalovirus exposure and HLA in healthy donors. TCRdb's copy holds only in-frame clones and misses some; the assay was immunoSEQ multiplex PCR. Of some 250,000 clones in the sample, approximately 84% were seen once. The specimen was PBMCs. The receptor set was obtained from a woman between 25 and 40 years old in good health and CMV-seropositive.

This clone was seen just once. CDR3 DNA sequence: TGTGCCAGCAGTTACATTGGACAGGGGGTGAATGAGCAGTTCTTC. This encodes CASSYIGQGVNEQFF. The J gene is TRBJ2-1, the V gene TRBV6-6; the match to TRBD1 covers 10 bases. This CDR3 contains 15 residues. V dropped 2 bases and J dropped 7; count of bases not matched to a gene: 5. Germline V gene data show CDR1 as MNHNY and CDR2 as SVGAGI (reference sequence).

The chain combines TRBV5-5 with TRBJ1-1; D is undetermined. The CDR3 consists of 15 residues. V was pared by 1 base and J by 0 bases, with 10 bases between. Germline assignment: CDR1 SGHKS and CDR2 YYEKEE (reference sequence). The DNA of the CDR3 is TGTGCCAGCAGCTTGAGAGTAAACCTGAACACTGAAGCTTTCTTT. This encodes CASSLRVNLNTEAFF.

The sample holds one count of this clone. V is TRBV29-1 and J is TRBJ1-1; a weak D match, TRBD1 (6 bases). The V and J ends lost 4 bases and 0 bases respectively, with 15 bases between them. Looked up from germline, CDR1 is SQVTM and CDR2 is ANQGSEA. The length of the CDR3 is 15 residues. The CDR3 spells CSVAGVQIMNTEAFF. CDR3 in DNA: TGCAGCGTTGCAGGGGTTCAAATAATGAACACTGAAGCTTTCTTT.

CDR3 sequence: CASRGTGVNTQYF. The DNA of the CDR3 is TGTGCCAGCAGAGGGACAGGGGTTAATACGCAGTATTTT. The gene calls are TRBV11-2 and TRBJ2-3; TRBD1 matches 10 bases. Germline-derived CDR1 and CDR2 are SGHAT and FQNNGV. The CDR3 is 13 residues long. V shed 6 bases and J 7 bases; nucleotides not matched to a gene: 4. The full variable domain, with the rest looked up from reference TRBV11-2 and TRBJ2-3, is EAGVAQSPRYKIIEKRQSVAFWCNPISGHATLYWYQQILGQGPKLLIQFQNNGVVDDSQLPKDRFSAERLKGVDSTLKIQPAKLEDSAVYLCASRGTGVNTQYFGPGTRLTVL.